This TCR beta chain was identified during a study of response to subunit inactivated influenza vaccine. V lost 2 bases and J lost 7; bases outside the gene matches: 5. Germline assignment: CDR1 ENHRY and CDR2 SYGVKD. The CDR3 runs 14 residues. TCRdb re-analysed the RT-PCR reads in MiXCR, keeping a single row per CDR3 protein. The table lists over 750,000 distinct CDR3 sequences, around 20% of them singletons. Study-level findings and limits: Authors proposed each seasonal influenza vaccination draws in few new T cells.

Regarding this clonotype: Antigen specificity is unknown.

Source: PBMCs from blood, taken about 5 days after vaccination. V is TRBV10-3 and J is TRBJ2-7, with 10 bases that match TRBD1. The TCR was taken from a man aged 45-65 years who received an inactivated influenza vaccine. The CDR3 spells CAISERDRGGEQYF. Here the CDR3 DNA reads TGTGCCATCAGTGAGCGGGACAGGGGAGGAGAGCAGTACTTC.